The next 13 T cell receptor beta chains were all read from a single sample in a study of T-cell memory formation after mild COVID-19. A single record per CDR3 protein comes from TCRdb applying MiXCR to the 5' RACE reads. Here the sample spans 350,000 or so distinct CDR3 sequences, under 25% being singletons. Material: PBMCs or a T cell subset sorted from them (not recorded which). Every receptor here comes from an adult woman who had mild COVID-19 (a few samples of this study predate the infection). Cell type and time point are not known.

The chain employs TRBV7-8 and TRBJ2-5; 7 bases fit TRBD2. Germline CDR1 and CDR2: SGHVS and FQNEAQ. J lost 5 bases, V lost 3 bases, and 6 bases had no gene match. The CDR3 covers 14 residues. CDR3 amino acids: CASSFEAGKETQYF. The CDR3 DNA is TGTGCCAGCAGCTTTGAAGCGGGAAAGGAGACCCAGTACTTC.

This clonotype turned up a few times. The chain is built from TRBV7-2 and TRBJ2-3; tentatively, D is TRBD2 (5 bases). The V gene's germline CDR1 is SGHTA and CDR2 FQGNSA. V lost 5 bases, J lost 2 bases, and 17 bases lay in between. The CDR3 extends over 16 amino acids. The CDR3 nucleotides are TGTGCCAGCAGCCGACTCCGTGGAGGATACACAGATACGCAGTATTTT. It codes for CASSRLRGGYTDTQYF.

This clonotype was observed many times. CDR3 sequence: CAHPGRNLNTGELFF. CDR3 nucleotides: TGTGCCCATCCTGGGCGAAATCTGAACACCGGGGAGCTGTTTTTT. The chain combines TRBV30 with TRBJ2-2; D not resolved. The CDR3 is made up of 15 amino acids. Deletions cut 8 bases from V and 1 base from J, with 17 bases between. CDR1 GTSNPN and CDR2 SVGIG come from the germline V gene (reference sequence).

This clonotype was recorded a few times. The chain uses TRBV5-1 and TRBJ1-2; no definite D call. This CDR3 comprises 13 residues. Trimming left V 0 bases short and J 7 bases short, with 10 bases between. CDR1 is SGHRS and CDR2 is YFSETQ in the germline V gene. CDR3 protein: CASSLETRAGYTF. The CDR3 nucleotides read TGCGCCAGCAGCTTGGAGACGAGAGCTGGCTACACCTTC.

This clonotype was seen a few times. The chain employs TRBV4-1 and TRBJ1-4, with D unclear. V was trimmed by 1 base and J by 0 bases, leaving 12 bases between them. The CDR3 is made up of 17 amino acids. The V gene's germline CDR1 is MGHRA and CDR2 YSYEKL. CDR3 in amino acids: CASSQGTIGATNEKLFF. The CDR3 region has the DNA TGCGCCAGCAGCCAAGGTACCATCGGAGCAACTAATGAAAAACTGTTTTTT.

This rearrangement joins TRBV10-3 to TRBJ1-5, with a possible D match to TRBD1 (6 bases). V lost 9 bases, J lost 10 bases, and 19 bases lay in between. In germline, CDR1 is ENHRY, CDR2 SYGVKD. The CDR3 consists of 13 residues. CDR3 loop: CAIGEGDPGPQHF. CDR3 sequence (DNA): TGTGCCATTGGAGAGGGGGACCCAGGCCCCCAGCATTTT.

The chain carries TRBV4-1 and TRBJ2-3, with TRBD2 matching 8 bases. Germline V gene sequence: CDR1 MGHRA, CDR2 YSYEKL. V trimming: 1 base; J trimming: 1 base; junction bases outside the gene matches: 1. The CDR3 extends over 15 amino acids. In DNA, the CDR3 is TGCGCCAGCAGCCAAGCACTAGCGGGCACAGATACGCAGTATTTT. Translation gives CASSQALAGTDTQYF.

The chain links TRBV4-3 to TRBJ2-3; D not certain. Looked up from germline, CDR1 is LGHNA and CDR2 is YSLEER. The CDR3 loop spans 16 amino acids. V lost 0 bases and J lost 4, with 14 bases in between. CDR3 amino acids: CASSQDHTQFPDTQYF. CDR3 bases: TGCGCCAGCAGCCAAGATCACACCCAGTTCCCAGATACGCAGTATTTT.

The chain combines TRBV7-9 with TRBJ1-1; D is unclear. This CDR3 has 14 residues. The V end was cut by 5 bases, the J end by 1 base, with 11 bases between. The germline gives CDR1 SEHNR, CDR2 FQNEAQ (reference sequence). Here the CDR3 reads CASSPKFRNTEAFF. CDR3 DNA: TGTGCCAGCAGCCCAAAGTTTAGGAACACTGAAGCTTTCTTT.

V usage is TRBV9 and J usage is TRBJ2-1; no firm D call. Germline V gene sequence: CDR1 SGDLS, CDR2 YYNGEE. There are 15 residues in the CDR3. Trimming stripped 2 bases from V and 4 bases from J, with 13 bases between. Written as DNA, the CDR3 is TGTGCCAGCAGCGTCCGTCTAGTAGCTTACAATGAGCAGTTCTTC. Amino acids: CASSVRLVAYNEQFF.

The chain joins TRBV2 to TRBJ1-1, with 7 nucleotides matching TRBD1. From germline, CDR1 is SNHLY and CDR2 FYNNEI. The CDR3 sequence is 15 residues long. V dropped 5 bases and J dropped 7; count of bases not matched to a gene: 13. CDR3 sequence: CASSNLQGSIIEAFF. CDR3 nucleotide sequence: TGTGCCAGCAGTAATCTACAGGGGAGCATTATTGAAGCTTTCTTT.

This chain uses TRBV20-1 with TRBJ1-2; the D is unclear. This CDR3 is 12 amino acids long. Germline-derived CDR1 and CDR2 are DFQATT and SNEGSKA (reference sequence). Trimming pared 2 bases from V and 3 bases from J, leaving 7 bases between. The CDR3 here is CSARPTYYGYTF. CDR3 coding DNA: TGCAGTGCTAGACCTACATACTATGGCTACACCTTC.

V usage is TRBV2 and J usage is TRBJ2-1, with 8 bases lining up with TRBD2. Germline V CDR1 and CDR2: SNHLY, FYNNEI. After removal of 7 bases from V and 8 bases from J, the junction contained 7 bases not matched to a gene. The CDR3 has 13 amino acids. CDR3 sequence reads: CASTQREKDEQFF. The DNA for the CDR3 is TGTGCCAGCACCCAGCGGGAGAAGGATGAGCAGTTCTTC. Combining the CDR3 with reference TRBV2 and TRBJ2-1 gives the whole variable domain EPEVTQTPSHQVTQMGQEVILRCVPISNHLYFYWYRQILGQKVEFLVSFYNNEISEKSEIFDDQFSVERPDGSNFTLKIRSTKLEDSAMYFCASTQREKDEQFFGPGTRLTVL.